The clone carrying this T cell receptor (beta chain) was counted a few times. The antigen is unknown. The entry originates in a study of beta chain features in type 1 diabetes. Whole-study results and caveats: Cells that show high TCR expression could be over-represented by cDNA sequencing. In the patient group, naive, central memory and Treg TCRB repertoires seemed more alike than in the healthy donor group. The question left open here concerned HLA type influencing TCRB rearrangement. Moderate yet significant TCRB CDR3 shortening was seen in Type 1 diabetes patients in all four CD4+ subsets.

Reverse transcribing all isolated RNA meant expressed TCRB transcripts were sequenced. Clones were sequenced by immunoSEQ multiplex PCR, and TCRdb holds only the in-frame ones, with some missing. The sample includes about 270,000 clones, over 11% of them seen just once. The CDR3 has 13 amino acids. V gave up 0 bases and J gave up 2 bases, with 5 bases separating them. The germline V gene has CDR1 SGHKS and CDR2 YYEKEE (reference sequence). Populations isolated by sorting all had purity greater than 95%. The receptor's source is a man aged 25 to 40 with type 1 diabetes. The sequenced material came from naive CD4+ T cells from blood. The chain combines TRBV5-5 with TRBJ2-5; D gene ambiguous. CDR3 sequence: CASSLVRQETQYF. DNA of the CDR3: TGTGCCAGCAGCTTGGTCCGGCAAGAGACCCAGTACTTC. Looking up the rest from reference TRBV5-5 and TRBJ2-5 gives the full variable domain: DAGVTQSPTHLIKTRGQQVTLRCSPISGHKSVSWYQQVLGQGPQFIFQYYEKEERGRGNFPDRFSARQFPNYSSELNVNALLLGDSALYLCASSLVRQETQYFGPGTRLLVL.